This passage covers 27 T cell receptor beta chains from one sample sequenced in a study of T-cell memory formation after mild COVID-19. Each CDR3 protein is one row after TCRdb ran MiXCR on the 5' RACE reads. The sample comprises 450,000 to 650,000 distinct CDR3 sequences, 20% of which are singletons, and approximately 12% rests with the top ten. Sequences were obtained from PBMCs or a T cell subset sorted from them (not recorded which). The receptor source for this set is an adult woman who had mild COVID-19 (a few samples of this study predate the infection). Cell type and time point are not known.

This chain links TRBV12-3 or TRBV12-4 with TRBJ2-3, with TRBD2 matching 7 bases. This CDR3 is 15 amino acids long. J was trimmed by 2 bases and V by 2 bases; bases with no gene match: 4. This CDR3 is CASSLWRGTTDTQYF. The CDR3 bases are TGTGCCAGCAGTTTATGGCGGGGGACCACAGATACGCAGTATTTT.

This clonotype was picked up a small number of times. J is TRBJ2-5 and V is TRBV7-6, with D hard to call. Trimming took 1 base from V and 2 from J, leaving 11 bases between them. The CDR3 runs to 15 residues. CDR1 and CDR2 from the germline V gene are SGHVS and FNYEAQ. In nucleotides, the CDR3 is TGTGCCAGCAGCTTAGTTGCTGCAAGGCAAGAGACCCAGTACTTC. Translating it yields CASSLVAARQETQYF.

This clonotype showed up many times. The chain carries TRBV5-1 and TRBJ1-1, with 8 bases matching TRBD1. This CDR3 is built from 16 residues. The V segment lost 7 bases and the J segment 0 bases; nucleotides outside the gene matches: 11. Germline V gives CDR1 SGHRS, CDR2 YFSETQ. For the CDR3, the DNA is TGCGCCAGCTCCGACGGGACAGGACAAATGAACACTGAAGCTTTCTTT. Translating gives CASSDGTGQMNTEAFF.

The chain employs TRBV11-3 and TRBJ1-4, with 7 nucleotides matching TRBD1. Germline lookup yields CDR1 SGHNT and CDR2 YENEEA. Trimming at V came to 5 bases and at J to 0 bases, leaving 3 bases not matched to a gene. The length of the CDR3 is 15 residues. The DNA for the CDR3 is TGTGCCAGCAGCCTAACAGGGGCAACTAATGAAAAACTGTTTTTT. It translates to CASSLTGATNEKLFF.

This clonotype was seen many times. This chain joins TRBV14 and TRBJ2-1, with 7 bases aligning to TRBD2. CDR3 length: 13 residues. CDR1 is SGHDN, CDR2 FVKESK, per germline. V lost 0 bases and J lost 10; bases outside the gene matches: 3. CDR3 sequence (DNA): TGTGCCAGCAGCCAAGATCTGGGGGGGGAGCAGTTCTTC. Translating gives CASSQDLGGEQFF.

CDR3 sequence reads: CASSFDDRGRSYGYTF. As DNA, the CDR3 is TGCGCCAGCAGCTTCGACGACAGGGGGCGCAGCTATGGCTACACCTTC. The chain combines TRBV5-1 with TRBJ1-2, with TRBD1 matching 10 bases. Germline V lookup: CDR1 SGHRS, CDR2 YFSETQ. V shed 2 bases, J shed 4 bases, and the junction held 8 bases outside the gene matches. The CDR3 is 16 residues long.

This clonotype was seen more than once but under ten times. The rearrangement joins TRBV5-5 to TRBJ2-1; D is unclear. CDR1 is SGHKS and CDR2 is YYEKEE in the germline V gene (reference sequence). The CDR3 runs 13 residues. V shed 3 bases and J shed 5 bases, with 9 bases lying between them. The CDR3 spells CASSSPMDNEQFF. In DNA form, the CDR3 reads TGTGCCAGCAGCTCCCCGATGGACAATGAGCAGTTCTTC. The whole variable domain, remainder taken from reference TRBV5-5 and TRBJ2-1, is DAGVTQSPTHLIKTRGQQVTLRCSPISGHKSVSWYQQVLGQGPQFIFQYYEKEERGRGNFPDRFSARQFPNYSSELNVNALLLGDSALYLCASSSPMDNEQFFGPGTRLTVL.

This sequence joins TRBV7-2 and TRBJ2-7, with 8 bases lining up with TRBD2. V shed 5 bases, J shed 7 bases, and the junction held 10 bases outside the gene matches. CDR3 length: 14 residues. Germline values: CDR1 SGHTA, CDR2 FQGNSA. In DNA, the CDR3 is TGTGCCAGCAGCCTGGCAATAGCGGGACGGGAGCAGTACTTC. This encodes CASSLAIAGREQYF.

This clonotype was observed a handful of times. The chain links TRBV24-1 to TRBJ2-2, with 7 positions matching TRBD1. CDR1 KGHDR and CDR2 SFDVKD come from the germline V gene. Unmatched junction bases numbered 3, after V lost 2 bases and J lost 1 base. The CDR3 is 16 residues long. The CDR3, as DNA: TGTGCCACCAGTGATTCTTGGGACAGGAACACCGGGGAGCTGTTTTTT. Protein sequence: CATSDSWDRNTGELFF.

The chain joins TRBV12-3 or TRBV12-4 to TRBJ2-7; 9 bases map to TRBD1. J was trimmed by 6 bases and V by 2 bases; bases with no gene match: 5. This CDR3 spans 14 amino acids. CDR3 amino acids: CASSLQGQGAEQYF. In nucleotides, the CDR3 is TGTGCCAGCAGTTTACAGGGACAGGGTGCCGAGCAGTACTTC.

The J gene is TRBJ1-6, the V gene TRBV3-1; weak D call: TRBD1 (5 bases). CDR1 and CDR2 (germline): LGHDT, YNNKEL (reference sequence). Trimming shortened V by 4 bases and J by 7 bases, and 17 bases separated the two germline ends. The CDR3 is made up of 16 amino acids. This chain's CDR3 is CASSLMPPGENSPLHF. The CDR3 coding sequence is TGTGCCAGCAGCCTAATGCCGCCGGGGGAAAATTCACCCCTCCACTTT.

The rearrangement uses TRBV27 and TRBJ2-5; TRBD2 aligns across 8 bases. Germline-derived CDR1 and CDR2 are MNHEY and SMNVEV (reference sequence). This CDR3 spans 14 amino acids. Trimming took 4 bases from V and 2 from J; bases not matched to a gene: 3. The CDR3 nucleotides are TGTGCCAGCAGTTCGGGACTAGTTCAAGAGACCCAGTACTTC. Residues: CASSSGLVQETQYF.

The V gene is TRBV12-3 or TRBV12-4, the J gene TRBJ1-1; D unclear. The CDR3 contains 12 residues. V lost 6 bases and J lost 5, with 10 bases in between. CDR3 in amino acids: CASRLTGTEAFF. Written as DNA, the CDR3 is TGTGCCAGCAGATTAACGGGAACTGAAGCTTTCTTT.

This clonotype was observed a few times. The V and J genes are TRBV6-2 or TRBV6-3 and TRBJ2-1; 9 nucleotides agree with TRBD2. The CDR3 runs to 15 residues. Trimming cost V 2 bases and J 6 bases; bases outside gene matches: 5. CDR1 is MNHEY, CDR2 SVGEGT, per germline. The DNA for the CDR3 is TGTGCCAGCAGTTACCTAGCGGGAATCGTCAATGAGCAGTTCTTC. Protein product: CASSYLAGIVNEQFF.

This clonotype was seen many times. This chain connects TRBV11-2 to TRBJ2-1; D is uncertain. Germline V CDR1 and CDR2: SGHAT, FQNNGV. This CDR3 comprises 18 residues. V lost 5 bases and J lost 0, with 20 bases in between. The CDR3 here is CASSRGTLWSSSYNEQFF. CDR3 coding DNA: TGTGCCAGCAGCCGAGGAACCCTGTGGTCCAGCTCCTACAATGAGCAGTTCTTC.

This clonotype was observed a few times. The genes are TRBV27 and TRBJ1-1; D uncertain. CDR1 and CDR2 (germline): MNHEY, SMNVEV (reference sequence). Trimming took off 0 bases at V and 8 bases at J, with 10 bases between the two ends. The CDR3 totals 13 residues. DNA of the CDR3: TGTGCCAGCAGTTTATCGGTCGGGAGGGAAGCTTTCTTT. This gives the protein CASSLSVGREAFF.

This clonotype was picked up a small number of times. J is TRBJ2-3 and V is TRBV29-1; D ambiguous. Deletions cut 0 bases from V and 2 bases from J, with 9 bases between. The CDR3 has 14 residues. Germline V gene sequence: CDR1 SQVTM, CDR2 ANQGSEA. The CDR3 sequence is CSVEDGFYTDTQYF. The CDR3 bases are TGCAGCGTTGAAGATGGTTTCTACACAGATACGCAGTATTTT.

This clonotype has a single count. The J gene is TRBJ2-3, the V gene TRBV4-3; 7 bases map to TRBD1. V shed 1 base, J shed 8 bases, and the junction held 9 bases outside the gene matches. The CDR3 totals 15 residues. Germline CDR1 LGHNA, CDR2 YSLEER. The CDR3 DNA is TGCGCCAGCAGCCAAGTCCACAGGGGTGTAGGTACGCAGTATTTT. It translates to CASSQVHRGVGTQYF.

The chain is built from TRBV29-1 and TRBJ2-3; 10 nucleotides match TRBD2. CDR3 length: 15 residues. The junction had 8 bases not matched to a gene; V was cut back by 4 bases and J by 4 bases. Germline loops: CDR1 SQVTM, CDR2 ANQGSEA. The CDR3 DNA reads TGCAGCGTTGGACAGGCTAGCGGGAGTGCAGATACGCAGTATTTT. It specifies CSVGQASGSADTQYF.

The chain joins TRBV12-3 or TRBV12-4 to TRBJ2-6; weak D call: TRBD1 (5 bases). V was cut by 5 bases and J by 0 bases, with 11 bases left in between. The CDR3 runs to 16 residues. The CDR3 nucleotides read TGTGCCAGCAGTACAGGTTTAAGCTCTGGGGCCAACGTCCTGACTTTC. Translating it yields CASSTGLSSGANVLTF.

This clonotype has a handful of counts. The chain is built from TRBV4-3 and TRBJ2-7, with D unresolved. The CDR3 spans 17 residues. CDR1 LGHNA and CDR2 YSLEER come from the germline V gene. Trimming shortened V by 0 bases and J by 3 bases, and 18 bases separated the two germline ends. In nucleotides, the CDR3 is TGCGCCAGCAGCCAAGAGATGTTTAGTCTAGGCCTCTACGAGCAGTACTTC. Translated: CASSQEMFSLGLYEQYF.

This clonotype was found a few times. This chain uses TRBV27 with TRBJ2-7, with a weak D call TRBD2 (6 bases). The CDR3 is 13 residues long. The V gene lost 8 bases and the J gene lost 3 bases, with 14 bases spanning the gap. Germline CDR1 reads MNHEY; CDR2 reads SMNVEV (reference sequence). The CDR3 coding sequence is TGTGCCAGCTCCATGACGGGGGACTACGAGCAGTACTTC. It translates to CASSMTGDYEQYF.

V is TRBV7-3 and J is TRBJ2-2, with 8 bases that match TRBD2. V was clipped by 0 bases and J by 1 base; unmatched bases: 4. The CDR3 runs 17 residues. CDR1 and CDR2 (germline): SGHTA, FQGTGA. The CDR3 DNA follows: TGTGCCAGCAGCTTAACGCCGGGACTAGGGAACACCGGGGAGCTGTTTTTT. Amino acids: CASSLTPGLGNTGELFF.

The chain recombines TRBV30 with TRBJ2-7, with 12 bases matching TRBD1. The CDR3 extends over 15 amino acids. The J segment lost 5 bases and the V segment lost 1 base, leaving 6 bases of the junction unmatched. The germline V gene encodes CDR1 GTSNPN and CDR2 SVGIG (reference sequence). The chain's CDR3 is CAWSEIGTGGDEQYF. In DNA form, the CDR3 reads TGTGCCTGGAGTGAAATAGGGACAGGGGGCGACGAGCAGTACTTC.

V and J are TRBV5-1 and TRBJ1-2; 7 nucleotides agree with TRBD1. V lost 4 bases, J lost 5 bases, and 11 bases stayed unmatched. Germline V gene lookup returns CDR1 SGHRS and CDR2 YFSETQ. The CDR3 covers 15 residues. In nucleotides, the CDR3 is TGCGCCAGCAGCCAAAGGGACAGACAGCTTTATGGCTACACCTTC. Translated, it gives CASSQRDRQLYGYTF. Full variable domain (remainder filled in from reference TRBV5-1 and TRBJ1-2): KAGVTQTPRYLIKTRGQQVTLSCSPISGHRSVSWYQQTPGQGLQFLFEYFSETQRNKGNFPGRFSGRQFSNSRSEMNVSTLELGDSALYLCASSQRDRQLYGYTFGSGTRLTVV.

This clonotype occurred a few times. The CDR3 DNA follows: TGCGCCAGCAACAACCCGGGCCGGGCCGGAGATACGCAGTATTTT. This translates into CASNNPGRAGDTQYF. J is TRBJ2-3 and V is TRBV4-1; unclear D gene. Deletions cut 7 bases from V and 5 bases from J, with 19 bases between. The CDR3 is 15 residues long. Germline CDR1 MGHRA, CDR2 YSYEKL.

CDR3: CASSIRTSGGAGEQFF. In DNA, the CDR3 is TGTGCCAGTAGTATTCGGACTAGCGGGGGGGCCGGTGAGCAGTTCTTC. The V call is TRBV19, the J call TRBJ2-1; 15 nucleotides match TRBD2. The germline gives CDR1 LNHDA, CDR2 SQIVND (reference sequence). The V segment lost 3 bases and the J segment 9 bases; nucleotides outside the gene matches: 6. This CDR3 is built from 16 residues.